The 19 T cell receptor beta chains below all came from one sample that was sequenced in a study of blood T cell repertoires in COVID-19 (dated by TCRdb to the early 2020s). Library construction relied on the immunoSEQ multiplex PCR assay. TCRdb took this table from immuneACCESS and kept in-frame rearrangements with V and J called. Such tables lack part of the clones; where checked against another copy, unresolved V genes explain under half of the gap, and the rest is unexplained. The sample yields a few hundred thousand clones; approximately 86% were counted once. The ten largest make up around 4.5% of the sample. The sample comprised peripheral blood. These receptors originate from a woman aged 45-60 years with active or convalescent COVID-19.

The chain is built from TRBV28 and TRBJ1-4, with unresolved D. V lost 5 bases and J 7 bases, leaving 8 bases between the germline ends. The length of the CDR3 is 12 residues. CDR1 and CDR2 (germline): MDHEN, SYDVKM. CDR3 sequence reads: CASSPKPEKLFF. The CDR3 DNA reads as TGTGCCAGCAGTCCGAAGCCTGAAAAACTGTTTTTT.

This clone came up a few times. The chain's CDR3 is CASSQFLAGDTFF. DNA of the CDR3: TGTGCCAGCAGCCAATTCCTAGCGGGAGATACGTTCTTC. V and J are TRBV3-1 (or the pseudogene TRBV3-2) and TRBJ2-1, with TRBD2 matching 10 bases. The V segment lost 2 bases and the J segment 15 bases; nucleotides outside the gene matches: 7. Germline V lookup: CDR1 LGHDT, CDR2 YNNKEL (reference sequence). The CDR3 is 13 amino acids.

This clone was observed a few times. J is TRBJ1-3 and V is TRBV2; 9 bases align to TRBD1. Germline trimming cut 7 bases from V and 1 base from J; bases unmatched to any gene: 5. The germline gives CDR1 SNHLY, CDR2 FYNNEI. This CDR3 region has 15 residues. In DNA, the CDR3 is TGTGCCAGCAACACGGACAGGGGTTCTGGAAACACCATATATTTT. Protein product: CASNTDRGSGNTIYF.

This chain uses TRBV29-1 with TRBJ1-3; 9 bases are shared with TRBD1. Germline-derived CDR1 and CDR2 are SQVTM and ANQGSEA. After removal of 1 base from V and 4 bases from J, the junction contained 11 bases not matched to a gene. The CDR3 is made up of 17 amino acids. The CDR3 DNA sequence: TGCAGCGTTGAAGGGAGCCGGGACAGGGCTGAAGGAAACACCATATATTTT. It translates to CSVEGSRDRAEGNTIYF.

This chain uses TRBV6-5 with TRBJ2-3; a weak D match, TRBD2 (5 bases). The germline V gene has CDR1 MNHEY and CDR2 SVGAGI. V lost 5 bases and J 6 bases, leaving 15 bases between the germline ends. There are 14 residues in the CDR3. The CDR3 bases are TGTGCCAGCAGTATACGGGGTTCCAGGGATACGCAGTATTTT. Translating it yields CASSIRGSRDTQYF.

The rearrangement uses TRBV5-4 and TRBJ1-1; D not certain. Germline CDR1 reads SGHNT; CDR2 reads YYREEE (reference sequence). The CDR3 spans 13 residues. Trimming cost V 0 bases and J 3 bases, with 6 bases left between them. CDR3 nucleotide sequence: TGTGCCAGCAGCTTGGAGACTCACACTGAAGCTTTCTTT. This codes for CASSLETHTEAFF. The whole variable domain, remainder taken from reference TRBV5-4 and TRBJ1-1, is ETGVTQSPTHLIKTRGQQVTLRCSSQSGHNTVSWYQQALGQGPQFIFQYYREEENGRGNFPPRFSGLQFPNYSSELNVNALELDDSALYLCASSLETHTEAFFGQGTRLTVV.

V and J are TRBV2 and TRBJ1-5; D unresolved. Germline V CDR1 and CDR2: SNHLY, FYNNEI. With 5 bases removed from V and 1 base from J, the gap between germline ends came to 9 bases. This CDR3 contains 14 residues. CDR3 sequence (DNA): TGTGCCAGCAGTACGTGGGAGAGCAATCAGCCCCAGCATTTT. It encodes CASSTWESNQPQHF.

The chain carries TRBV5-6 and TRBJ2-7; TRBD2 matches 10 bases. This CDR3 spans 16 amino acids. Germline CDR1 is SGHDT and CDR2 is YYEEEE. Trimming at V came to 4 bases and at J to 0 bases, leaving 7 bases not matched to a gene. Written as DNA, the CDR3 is TGTGCCAGCAGCGCGTCGGGACTAGCGTACTCCTACGAGCAGTACTTC. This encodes CASSASGLAYSYEQYF.

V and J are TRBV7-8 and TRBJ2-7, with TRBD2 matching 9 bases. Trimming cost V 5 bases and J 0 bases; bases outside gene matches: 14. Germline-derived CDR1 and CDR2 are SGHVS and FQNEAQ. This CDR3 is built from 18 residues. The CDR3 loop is CASSLNPTGTSSSYEQYF. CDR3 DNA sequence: TGTGCCAGCAGCCTCAATCCCACCGGGACTAGCAGCTCCTACGAGCAGTACTTC.

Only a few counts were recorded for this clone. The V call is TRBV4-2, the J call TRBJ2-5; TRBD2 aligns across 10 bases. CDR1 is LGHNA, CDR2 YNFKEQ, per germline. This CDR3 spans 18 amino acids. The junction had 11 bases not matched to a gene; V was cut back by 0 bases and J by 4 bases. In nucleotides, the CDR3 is TGTGCCAGCAGCCAAGATCATTGGGCTAGCGGGAGCGGAGAGACCCAGTACTTC. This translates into CASSQDHWASGSGETQYF.

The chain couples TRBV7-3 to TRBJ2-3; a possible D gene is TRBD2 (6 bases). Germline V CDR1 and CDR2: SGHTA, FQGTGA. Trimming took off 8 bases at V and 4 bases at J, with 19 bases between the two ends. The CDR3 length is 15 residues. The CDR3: CASLGCGATADTQYF. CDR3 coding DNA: TGTGCCAGCTTGGGGTGCGGGGCCACGGCAGATACGCAGTATTTT.

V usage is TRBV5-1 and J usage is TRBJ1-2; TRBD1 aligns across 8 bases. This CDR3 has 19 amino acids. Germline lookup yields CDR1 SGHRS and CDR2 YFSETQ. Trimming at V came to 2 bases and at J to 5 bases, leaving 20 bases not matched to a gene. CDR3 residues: CASSFGTGDSGAPDYGYTF. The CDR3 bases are TGCGCCAGCAGCTTCGGGACAGGAGACTCAGGGGCGCCTGATTATGGCTACACCTTC.

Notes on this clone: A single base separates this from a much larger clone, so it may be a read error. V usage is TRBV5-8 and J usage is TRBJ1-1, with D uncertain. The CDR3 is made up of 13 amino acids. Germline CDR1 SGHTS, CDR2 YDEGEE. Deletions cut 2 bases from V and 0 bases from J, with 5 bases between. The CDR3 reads CASSLNMNTEAFF. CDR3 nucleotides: TGTGCCAGCAGCTTAAACATGAACACTGAAGCTTTCTTT.

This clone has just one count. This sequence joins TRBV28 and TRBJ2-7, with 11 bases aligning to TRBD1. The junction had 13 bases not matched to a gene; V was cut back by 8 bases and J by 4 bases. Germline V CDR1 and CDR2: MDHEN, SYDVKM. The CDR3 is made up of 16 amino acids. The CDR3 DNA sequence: TGTGCCAGCCGTCCCGGGACAGGGGGAGGCGATTACGAGCAGTACTTC. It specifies CASRPGTGGGDYEQYF. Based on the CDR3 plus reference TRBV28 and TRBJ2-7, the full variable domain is DVKVTQSSRYLVKRTGEKVFLECVQDMDHENMFWYRQDPGLGLRLIYFSYDVKMKEKGDIPEGYSVSREKKERFSLILESASTNQTSMYLCASRPGTGGGDYEQYFGPGTRLTVT.

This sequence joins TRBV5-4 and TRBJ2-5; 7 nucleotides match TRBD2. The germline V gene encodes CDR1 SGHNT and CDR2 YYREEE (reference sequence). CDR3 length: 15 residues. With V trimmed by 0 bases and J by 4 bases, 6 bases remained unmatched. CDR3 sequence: CASSLAGGRGETQYF. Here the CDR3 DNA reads TGTGCCAGCAGCTTGGCCGGGGGGAGGGGAGAGACCCAGTACTTC. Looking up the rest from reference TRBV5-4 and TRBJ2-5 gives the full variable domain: ETGVTQSPTHLIKTRGQQVTLRCSSQSGHNTVSWYQQALGQGPQFIFQYYREEENGRGNFPPRFSGLQFPNYSSELNVNALELDDSALYLCASSLAGGRGETQYFGPGTRLLVL.

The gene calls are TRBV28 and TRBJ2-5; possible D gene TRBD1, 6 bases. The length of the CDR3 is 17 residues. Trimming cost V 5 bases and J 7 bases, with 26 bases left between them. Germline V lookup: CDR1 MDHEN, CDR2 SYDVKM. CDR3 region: CASSPPRDTSSGRTQYF. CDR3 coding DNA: TGTGCCAGCAGTCCCCCGAGGGACACGAGCTCAGGAAGGACCCAGTACTTC.

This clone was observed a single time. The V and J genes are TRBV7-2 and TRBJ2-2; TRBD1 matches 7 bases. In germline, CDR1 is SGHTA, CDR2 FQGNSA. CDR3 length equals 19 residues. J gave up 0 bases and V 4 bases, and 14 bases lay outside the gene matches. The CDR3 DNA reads TGTGCCAGCAGCTCGAGACCGGGACAGCAGTTCGCGAACACCGGGGAGCTGTTTTTT. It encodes CASSSRPGQQFANTGELFF.

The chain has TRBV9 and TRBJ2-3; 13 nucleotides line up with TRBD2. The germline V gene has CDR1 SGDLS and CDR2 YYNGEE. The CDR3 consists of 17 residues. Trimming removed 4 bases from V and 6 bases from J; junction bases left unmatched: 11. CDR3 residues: CASSPQLTSGRRDTQYF. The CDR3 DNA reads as TGTGCCAGCAGCCCCCAGTTGACTAGCGGGAGGCGCGATACGCAGTATTTT.

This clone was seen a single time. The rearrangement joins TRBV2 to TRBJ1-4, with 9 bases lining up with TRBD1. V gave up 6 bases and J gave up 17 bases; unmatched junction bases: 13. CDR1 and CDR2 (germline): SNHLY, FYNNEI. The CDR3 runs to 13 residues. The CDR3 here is CASSGPLRTGAFF. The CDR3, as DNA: TGTGCCAGCAGCGGTCCCCTCCGGACAGGGGCCTTTTTT.